The entry below describes one T cell receptor (beta chain). These data originate in a study of shared T cell receptors in the human thymus. The method was immunoSEQ multiplex PCR; TCRdb's version includes in-frame clones alone and lacks a portion of them. The table has about 400,000 clones, roughly 94% seen once. This CDR3 comprises 19 residues. Unmatched junction bases numbered 21, after V lost 2 bases and J lost 9 bases. CDR1 is LGHNA, CDR2 YSLEER, per germline. The source material was thymocytes. The TCR was taken from a human donor. The genes are TRBV4-3 and TRBJ2-1, with 8 bases matching TRBD2. The CDR3 coding sequence is TGCGCCAGCAGCCAACACGCCCCCACCCCCAGCGGGAGTCAACGTGAGCAGTTCTTC. This encodes CASSQHAPTPSGSQREQFF.